This T cell receptor (beta chain) was recovered during a study of cytomegalovirus exposure and HLA in healthy donors. Study background: The same platform was used for the 120 or so validation repertoires as for the 666 first-cohort repertoires, as reported in a later analysis.

Germline V gene lookup returns CDR1 MNHEY and CDR2 SVGAGI. The CDR3 is 14 residues long. Trimming took 5 bases from V and 7 from J; bases not matched to a gene: 9. The data were produced by immunoSEQ multiplex PCR, yet TCRdb's version contains in-frame clones alone and is incomplete. The top ten clones hold about 1.9% of a sample with some 120,000 clones, 80% to 90% of them seen once. The rearrangement uses TRBV6-5 and TRBJ1-1; 8 positions match TRBD1. The TCR was taken from a woman aged 18-30 years in good health and CMV-seronegative. The source material was PBMCs. The CDR3 coding sequence is TGTGCCAGCAGTACCAGGACAGGGTTTATTGAAGCTTTCTTT. Its protein is CASSTRTGFIEAFF.